Listed below are T cell receptor beta chains from one sample, sequenced in a study of blood T cell repertoires in COVID-19. Sequencing used immunoSEQ multiplex PCR; TCRdb keeps in-frame clones, though not all of them. The sample holds around 620,000 clones; 70% to 90% are singletons and the top ten take approximately 0.3%. The sample consisted of peripheral blood. These receptor sequences come from a woman aged 18 to 35 with acute or convalescent COVID-19. CDR3s include the opening cysteine and the closing phenylalanine or tryptophan.

V gene: TRBV29-1
CDR3 protein: CSVGSSYEQYF

V gene: TRBV7-2
CDR3 protein: CASSLWRNTEAFF

V gene: TRBV6-5
CDR3 protein: CASSRTSGEQFF

V gene: TRBV19
CDR3 protein: CASSPGTGGTEAFF

V gene: TRBV28
CDR3 protein: CASSPGGQRTQPQHF

V gene: TRBV11-2
CDR3 protein: CASSLEQGAYGYTF

V gene: TRBV3-1/TRBV3-2
CDR3 protein: CASSRPGLHRDTQYF

V gene: TRBV30
CDR3 protein: CAWSVLYGTGGSGANVLTF

V gene: TRBV9
CDR3 protein: CASSVVPRNTGELFF

V gene: TRBV11-3
CDR3 protein: CASSLRGNSPLHF

V gene: TRBV30
CDR3 protein: CAWGPGQGNSPLHF

V gene: TRBV14
CDR3 protein: CASSQVAWGYTF

V gene: TRBV5-1
CDR3 protein: CASSQGTLGSDTQYF

V gene: TRBV6-5
CDR3 protein: CASSSGTSLNEQFF

V gene: TRBV19
CDR3 protein: CASSIRGSGANVLTF

V gene: TRBV24-1
CDR3 protein: CATSDSFRDSQGQFF

V gene: TRBV5-4
CDR3 protein: CASSLGTSPHEQYF

V gene: TRBV30
CDR3 protein: CAWSRPRQGLTRDTQYF